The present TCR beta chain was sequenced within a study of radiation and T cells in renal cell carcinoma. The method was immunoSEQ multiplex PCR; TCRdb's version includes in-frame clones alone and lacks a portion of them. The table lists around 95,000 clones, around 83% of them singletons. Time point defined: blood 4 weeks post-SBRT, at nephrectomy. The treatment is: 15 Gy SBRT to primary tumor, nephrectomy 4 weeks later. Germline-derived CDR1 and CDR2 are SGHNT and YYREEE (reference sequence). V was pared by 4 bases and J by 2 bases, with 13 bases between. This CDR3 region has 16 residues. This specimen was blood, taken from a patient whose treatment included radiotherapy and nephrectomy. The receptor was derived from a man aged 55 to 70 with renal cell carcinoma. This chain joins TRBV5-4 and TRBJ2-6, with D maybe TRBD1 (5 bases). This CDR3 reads CASSRISGTGANVLTF. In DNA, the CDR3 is TGTGCCAGCAGCCGAATCTCAGGGACTGGGGCCAACGTCCTGACTTTC.